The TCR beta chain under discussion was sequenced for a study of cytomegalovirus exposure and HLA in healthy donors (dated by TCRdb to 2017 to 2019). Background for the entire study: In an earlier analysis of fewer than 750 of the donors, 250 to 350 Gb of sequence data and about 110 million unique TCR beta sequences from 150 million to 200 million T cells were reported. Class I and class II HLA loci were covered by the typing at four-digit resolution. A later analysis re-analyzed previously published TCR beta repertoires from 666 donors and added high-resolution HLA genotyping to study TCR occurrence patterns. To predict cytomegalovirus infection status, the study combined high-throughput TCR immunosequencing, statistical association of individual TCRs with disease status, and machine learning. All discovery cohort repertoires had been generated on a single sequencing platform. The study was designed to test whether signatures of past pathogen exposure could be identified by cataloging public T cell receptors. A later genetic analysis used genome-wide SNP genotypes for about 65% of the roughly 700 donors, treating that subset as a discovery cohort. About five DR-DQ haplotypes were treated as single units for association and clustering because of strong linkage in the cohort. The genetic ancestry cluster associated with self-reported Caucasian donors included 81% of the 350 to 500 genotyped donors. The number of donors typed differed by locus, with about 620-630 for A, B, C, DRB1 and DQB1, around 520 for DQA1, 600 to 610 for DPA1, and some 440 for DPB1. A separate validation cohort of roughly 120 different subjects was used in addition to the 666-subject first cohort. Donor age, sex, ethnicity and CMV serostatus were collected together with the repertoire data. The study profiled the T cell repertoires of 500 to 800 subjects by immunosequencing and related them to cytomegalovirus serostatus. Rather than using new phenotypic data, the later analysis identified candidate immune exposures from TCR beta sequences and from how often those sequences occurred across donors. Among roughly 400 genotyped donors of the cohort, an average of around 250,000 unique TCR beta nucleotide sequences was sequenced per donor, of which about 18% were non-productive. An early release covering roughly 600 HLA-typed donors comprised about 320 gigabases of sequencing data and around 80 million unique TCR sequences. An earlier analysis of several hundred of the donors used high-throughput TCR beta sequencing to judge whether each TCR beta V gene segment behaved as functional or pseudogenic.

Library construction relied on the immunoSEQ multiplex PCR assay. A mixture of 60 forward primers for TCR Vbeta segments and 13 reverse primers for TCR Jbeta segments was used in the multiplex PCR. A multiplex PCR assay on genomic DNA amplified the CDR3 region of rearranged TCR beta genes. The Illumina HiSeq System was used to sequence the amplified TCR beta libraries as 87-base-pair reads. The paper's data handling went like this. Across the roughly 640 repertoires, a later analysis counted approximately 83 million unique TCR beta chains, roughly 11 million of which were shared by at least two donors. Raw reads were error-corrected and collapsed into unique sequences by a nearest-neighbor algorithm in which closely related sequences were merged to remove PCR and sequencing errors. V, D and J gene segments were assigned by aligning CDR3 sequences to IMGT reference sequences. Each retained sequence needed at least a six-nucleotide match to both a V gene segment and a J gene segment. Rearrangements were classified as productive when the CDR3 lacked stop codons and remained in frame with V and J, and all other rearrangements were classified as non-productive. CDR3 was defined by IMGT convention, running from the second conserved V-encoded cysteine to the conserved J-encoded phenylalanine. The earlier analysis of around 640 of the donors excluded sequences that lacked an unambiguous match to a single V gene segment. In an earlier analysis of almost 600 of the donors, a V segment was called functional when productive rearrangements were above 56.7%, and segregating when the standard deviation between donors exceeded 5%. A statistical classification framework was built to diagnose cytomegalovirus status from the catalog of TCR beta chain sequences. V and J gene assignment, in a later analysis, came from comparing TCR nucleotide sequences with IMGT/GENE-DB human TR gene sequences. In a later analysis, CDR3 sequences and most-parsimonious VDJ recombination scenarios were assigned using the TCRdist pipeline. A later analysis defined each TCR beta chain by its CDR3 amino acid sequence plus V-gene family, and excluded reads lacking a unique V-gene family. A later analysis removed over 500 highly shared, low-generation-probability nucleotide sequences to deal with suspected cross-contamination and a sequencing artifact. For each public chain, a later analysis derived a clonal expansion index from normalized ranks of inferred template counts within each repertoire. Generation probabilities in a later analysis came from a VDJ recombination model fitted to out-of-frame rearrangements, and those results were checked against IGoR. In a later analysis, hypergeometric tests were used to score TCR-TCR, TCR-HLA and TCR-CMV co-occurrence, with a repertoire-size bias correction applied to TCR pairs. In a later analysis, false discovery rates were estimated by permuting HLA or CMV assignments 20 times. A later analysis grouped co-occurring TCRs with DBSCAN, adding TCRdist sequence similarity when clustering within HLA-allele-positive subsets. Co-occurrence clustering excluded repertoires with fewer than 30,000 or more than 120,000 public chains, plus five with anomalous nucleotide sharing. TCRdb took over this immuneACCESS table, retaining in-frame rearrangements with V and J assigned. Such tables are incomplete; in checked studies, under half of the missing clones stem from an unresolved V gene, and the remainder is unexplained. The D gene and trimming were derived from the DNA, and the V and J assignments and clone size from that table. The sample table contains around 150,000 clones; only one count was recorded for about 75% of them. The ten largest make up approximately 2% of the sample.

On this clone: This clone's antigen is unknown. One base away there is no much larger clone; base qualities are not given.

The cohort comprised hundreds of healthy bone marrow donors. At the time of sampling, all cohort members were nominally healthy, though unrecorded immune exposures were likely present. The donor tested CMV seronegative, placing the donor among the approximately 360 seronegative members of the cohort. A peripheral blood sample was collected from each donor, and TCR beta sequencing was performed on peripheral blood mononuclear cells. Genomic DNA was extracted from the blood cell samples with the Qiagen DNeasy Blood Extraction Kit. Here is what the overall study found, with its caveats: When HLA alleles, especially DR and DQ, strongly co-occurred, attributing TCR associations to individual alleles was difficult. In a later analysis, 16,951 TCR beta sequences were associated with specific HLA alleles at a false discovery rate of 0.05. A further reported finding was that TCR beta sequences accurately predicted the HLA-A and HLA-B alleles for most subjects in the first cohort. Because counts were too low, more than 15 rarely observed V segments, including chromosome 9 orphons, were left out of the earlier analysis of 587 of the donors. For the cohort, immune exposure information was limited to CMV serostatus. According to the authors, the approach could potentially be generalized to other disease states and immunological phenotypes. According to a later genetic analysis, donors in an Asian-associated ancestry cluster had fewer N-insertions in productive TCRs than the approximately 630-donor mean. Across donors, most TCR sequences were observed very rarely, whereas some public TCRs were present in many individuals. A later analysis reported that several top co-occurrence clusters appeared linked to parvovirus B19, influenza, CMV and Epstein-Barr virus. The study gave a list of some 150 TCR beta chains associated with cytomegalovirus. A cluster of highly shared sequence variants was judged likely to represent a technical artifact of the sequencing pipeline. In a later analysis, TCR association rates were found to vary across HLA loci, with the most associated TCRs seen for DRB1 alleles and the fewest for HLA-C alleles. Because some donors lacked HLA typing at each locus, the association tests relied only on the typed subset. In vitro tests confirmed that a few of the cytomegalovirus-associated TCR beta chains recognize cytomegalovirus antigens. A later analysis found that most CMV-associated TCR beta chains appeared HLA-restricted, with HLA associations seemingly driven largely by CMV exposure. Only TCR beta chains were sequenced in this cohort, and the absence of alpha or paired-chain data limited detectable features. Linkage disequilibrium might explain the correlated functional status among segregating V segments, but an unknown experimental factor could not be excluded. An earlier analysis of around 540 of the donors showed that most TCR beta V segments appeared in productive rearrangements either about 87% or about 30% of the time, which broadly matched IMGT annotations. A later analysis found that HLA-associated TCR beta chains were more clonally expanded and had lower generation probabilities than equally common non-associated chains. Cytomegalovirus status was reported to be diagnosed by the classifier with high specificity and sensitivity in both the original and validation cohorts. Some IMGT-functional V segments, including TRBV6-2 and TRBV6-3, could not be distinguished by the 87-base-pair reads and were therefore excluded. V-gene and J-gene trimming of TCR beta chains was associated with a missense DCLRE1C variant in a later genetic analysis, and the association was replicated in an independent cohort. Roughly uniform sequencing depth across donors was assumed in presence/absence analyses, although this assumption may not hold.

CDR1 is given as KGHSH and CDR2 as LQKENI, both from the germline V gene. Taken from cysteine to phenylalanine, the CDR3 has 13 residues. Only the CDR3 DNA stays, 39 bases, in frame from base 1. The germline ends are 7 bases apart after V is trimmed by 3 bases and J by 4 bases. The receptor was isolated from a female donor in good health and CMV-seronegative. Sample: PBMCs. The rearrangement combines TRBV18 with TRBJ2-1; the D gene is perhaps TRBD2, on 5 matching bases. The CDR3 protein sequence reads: CASSPGGYNEQFF. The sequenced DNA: TGTGCCAGCTCACCTGGAGGATACAATGAGCAGTTCTTC.